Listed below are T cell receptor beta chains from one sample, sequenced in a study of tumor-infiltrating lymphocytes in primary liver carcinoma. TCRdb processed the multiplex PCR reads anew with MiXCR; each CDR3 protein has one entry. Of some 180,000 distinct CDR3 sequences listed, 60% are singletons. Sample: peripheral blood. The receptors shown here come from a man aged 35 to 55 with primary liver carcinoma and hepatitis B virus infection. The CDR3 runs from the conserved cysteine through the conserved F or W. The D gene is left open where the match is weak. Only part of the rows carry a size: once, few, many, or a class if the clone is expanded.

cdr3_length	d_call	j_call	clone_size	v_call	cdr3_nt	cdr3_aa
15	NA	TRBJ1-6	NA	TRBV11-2	TGTGCCAGCAGTCGGGGCCCGACGGATAATTCACCCCTCCACTTT	CASSRGPTDNSPLHF
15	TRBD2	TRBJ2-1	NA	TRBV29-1	TGCAGCGTAATCGGACTAGCGAAGGCTTACAATGAGAAGTTCTTC	CSVIGLAKAYNEKFF
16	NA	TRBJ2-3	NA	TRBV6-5	TGTGCTAGCAGTTACCGCGGAAATCCTAGCACAGATACGCAGTATTTT	CASSYRGNPSTDTQYF
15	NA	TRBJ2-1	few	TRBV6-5	TGTGCCAGCAGTTACTCGAGAGGTTCGCGGGATGAGCAGTTCTTC	CASSYSRGSRDEQFF
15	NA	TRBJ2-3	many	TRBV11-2	TGTGCCAGCAGCTTAAGTCCAGTCACCACAGATACGCAGTATTTT	CASSLSPVTTDTQYF
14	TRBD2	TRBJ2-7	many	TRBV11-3	TGTGCCAGCAGCCCGGGACTAGCATCCTACGAGCAGTACTTC	CASSPGLASYEQYF
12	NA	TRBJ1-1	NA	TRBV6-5	TGTGCCAGCAGTACCCCGGTAGGGAGAGCTTTCTTT	CASSTPVGRAFF
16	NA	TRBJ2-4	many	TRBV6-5	TGTGCCAGCAGTTACCGTGGGCAGGGGGGAGAAAACATTCAGTACTTC	CASSYRGQGGENIQYF
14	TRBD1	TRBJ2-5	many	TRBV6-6	TGTGCCAGCAGTCCCGGACAGGGGGGTGAGACCCAGTACTTC	CASSPGQGGETQYF
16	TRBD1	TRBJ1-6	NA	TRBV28	TGTGCCAGCAGTTTACACCGGGACAGCTATAATTCACCCCTCCACTTT	CASSLHRDSYNSPLHF
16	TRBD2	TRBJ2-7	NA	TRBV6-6	TGTACCATCAGTTACTCGCGGACTAGTGATTTCGACGAGCAGTACTTC	CTISYSRTSDFDEQYF
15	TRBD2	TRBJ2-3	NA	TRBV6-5	TGTGCCAGCAGTACTAGCGGGCGACGCACAGATACGCAGTATTTT	CASSTSGRRTDTQYF
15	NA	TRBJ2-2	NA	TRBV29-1	TGCAGCGTCGAAGACGCCGCGGGAACCCCCGGGGACCTGTTTTTT	CSVEDAAGTPGDLFF
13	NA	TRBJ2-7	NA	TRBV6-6	TGTGCCAGCAGTTCCCCGGGCGCCTACGAGCAGTACTTC	CASSSPGAYEQYF
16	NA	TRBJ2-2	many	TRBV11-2	TGTGCCAGCAGCTTATCAACAGGGATGAACCCCGGGGAGCTGTTTTTT	CASSLSTGMNPGELFF
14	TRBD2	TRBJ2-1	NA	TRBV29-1	TGCAGCGTTAGAGCGGGAGGGGGCCAGGGGGAGCAGTTCTTC	CSVRAGGGQGEQFF
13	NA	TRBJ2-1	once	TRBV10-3	TGTGCCATCAGTGAGGGAAAGTACAATGAGCAGTTCTTC	CAISEGKYNEQFF
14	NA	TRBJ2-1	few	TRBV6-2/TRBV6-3	TGTGCCAGCAGAACGCGGGCGCCCAACAATGAGCAGTTCTTC	CASRTRAPNNEQFF
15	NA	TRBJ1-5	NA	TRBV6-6	TGTGCCAACAGTTCACGCCCCGATGGCAATCAGCCCCAGCATTTT	CANSSRPDGNQPQHF
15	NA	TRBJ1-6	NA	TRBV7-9	TGTGCCAGTAGCTACGATCTTGGGGTTAGCTCACCCCTCCACTTT	CASSYDLGVSSPLHF
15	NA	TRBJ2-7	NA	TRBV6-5	TGTGCCAGCAGTTACTATATGGCGGGGAGTGGCGAGCAGTACTTC	CASSYYMAGSGEQYF
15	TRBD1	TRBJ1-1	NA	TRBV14	TGTGCCAGCAGCCATCGACAGGGGTTAGGGACTGAAGCTTCCTTT	CASSHRQGLGTEASF
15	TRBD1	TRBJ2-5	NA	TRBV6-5	TGTGCCAGCAGTTACCGGACAGGCCTACAAGAGACCCAGTACTTC	CASSYRTGLQETQYF
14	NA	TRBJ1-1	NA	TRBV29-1	TGCAGCGCCCTGAGGGGGGACGCCAACACTGAAGCTTTCTTT	CSALRGDANTEAFF
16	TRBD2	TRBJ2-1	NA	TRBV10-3	TGTGCCATCAGTGACCGGACTAGCGGGAGGGCTGGAGAGCACTTCTTC	CAISDRTSGRAGEHFF
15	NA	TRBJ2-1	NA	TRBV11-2	TGTGCCAGCAGCTTGGATATCGGAGCCATGGGTGAGCAGTTCTTC	CASSLDIGAMGEQFF
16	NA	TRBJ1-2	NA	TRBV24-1	TGTGCCACCAGTGATAAGTCCGACGCCCGCTCGGGGGGCTACACCTTC	CATSDKSDARSGGYTF
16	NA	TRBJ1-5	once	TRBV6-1	TGTGCCAGCAGTGAAGACAGCCCGGGCGAGGGGGATCCCCGGCATTTT	CASSEDSPGEGDPRHF
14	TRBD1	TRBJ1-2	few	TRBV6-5	TGTGCCAGCAGTTACTCCGGGACAGGGATTGGCTACACCTTT	CASSYSGTGIGYTF
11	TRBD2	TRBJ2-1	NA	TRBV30	TGTGCCTGGAGTGTCGGGGGGAGAAGGATCTTC	CAWSVGGRRIF
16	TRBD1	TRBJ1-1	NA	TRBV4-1	TGCGCCAGCAGCCAAACGACAGGGACAGCAGGAACTGAAGCTTTCTTT	CASSQTTGTAGTEAFF
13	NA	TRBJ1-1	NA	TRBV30	TGTGCCAGTTCTCGGGCGCCCGAGACTGAAGCTTTCTTT	CASSRAPETEAFF
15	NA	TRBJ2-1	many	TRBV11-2	TGTGCCAGCAGCTTCGGGGTAGCGGCATACAATGAGCAGTTCTTC	CASSFGVAAYNEQFF
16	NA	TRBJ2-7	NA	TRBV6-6	TGTGCCAGCAGTTACTCCGGGGGAGTTAGCGCCTACGAGCAGTACTTC	CASSYSGGVSAYEQYF
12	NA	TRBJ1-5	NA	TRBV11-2	TGTGCCAGGAACCGCGACAATCAGCCCCAGCATTTT	CARNRDNQPQHF
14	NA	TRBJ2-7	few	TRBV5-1	TGCGCCAGCAGCTTGGAGGGGTACCCCTACGAGCAGTACTTC	CASSLEGYPYEQYF
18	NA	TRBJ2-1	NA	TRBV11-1	TGTGCCAGCAGCTTAGCGGCGGCCAGCGGGCGCTTCTACAATGAGCAGTTCTTC	CASSLAAASGRFYNEQFF
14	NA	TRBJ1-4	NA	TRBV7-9	TGTGCCAGCAGCCCACAGGGAGGACCGGAAAAACTGTTTTTT	CASSPQGGPEKLFF
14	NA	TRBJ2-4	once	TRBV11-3	TGTACCAGCAGCTCCCAACAGGGCGTGAGCATTCAGTACTTC	CTSSSQQGVSIQYF
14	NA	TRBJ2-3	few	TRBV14	TGTGCCAGCAGCCAACAACAGAGCACAGATACGCAGTATTTT	CASSQQQSTDTQYF
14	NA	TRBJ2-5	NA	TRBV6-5	TGTGCCAGCAGTTACTCGGATATAAGAGAGACCCAGTACTTC	CASSYSDIRETQYF
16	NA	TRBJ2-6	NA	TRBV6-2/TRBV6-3	TGTGCCAGCACTTCAGGGGCGATATCTGAGGCCAACGTCCTGACTTTC	CASTSGAISEANVLTF
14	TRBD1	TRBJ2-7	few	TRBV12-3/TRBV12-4	TGTGCCAGCAGTTTTGGAGGACAGGGGTACGAGCAGTACTTC	CASSFGGQGYEQYF
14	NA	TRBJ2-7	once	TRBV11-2	TGCGCCAACAGCTTAGGGGGGCGAGAATACGAGCAGTACTTC	CANSLGGREYEQYF
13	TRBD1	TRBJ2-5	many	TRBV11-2	TGTGCCAGCAGCTTAGGGGACAGAGAGACCCAGTACTTC	CASSLGDRETQYF
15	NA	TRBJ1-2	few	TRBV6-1	TGTGCCAGCAGGGAGGACACCTTTATCGGCTATGGCTACACCTTC	CASREDTFIGYGYTF
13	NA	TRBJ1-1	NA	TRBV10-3	TGTGCCATCAGTGAGTCTCAACGGAGTGAAGCTATCTTT	CAISESQRSEAIF
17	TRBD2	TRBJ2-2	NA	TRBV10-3	TGTGCCATCAGTGAAGCGGGAGGGCTAGTTGACACCGGGGAGCTGTTTTTT	CAISEAGGLVDTGELFF
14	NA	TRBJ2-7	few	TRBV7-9	TGTGCCGGGGAAAGTAGCGTCAGAGGTTACGAGCAGTACTTC	CAGESSVRGYEQYF
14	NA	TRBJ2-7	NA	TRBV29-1	TGCAGCGTGGCCCTAGGGGGGGAAGGGGACGAGCAGTACTTC	CSVALGGEGDEQYF
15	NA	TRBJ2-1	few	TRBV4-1	TGCGCCAGCAGCCCTAGCATGGGGTTCTACAATGAGCAGTTCTTC	CASSPSMGFYNEQFF
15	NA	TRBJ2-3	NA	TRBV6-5	TGTGCCAGCAGACTCTACAGCGCCCGCACAGATACGCAGTATTTT	CASRLYSARTDTQYF
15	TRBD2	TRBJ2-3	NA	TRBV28	TGTGCCAGCAGCCGGGGACTAGCGGGAGTTGGTACGCAGTATTTT	CASSRGLAGVGTQYF
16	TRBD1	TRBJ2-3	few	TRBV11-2	TGTGCTAGCAGCTCGCCGGGACAGGGTATCTCAGATACGCAGTATTTT	CASSSPGQGISDTQYF
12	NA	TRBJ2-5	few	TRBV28	TGTGCCAGCAGTCCGATCGGGGAGACCCAGTACTTC	CASSPIGETQYF
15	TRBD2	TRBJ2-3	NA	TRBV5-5	TGTGCCAGCTCCCGACTAGCGGGAGCAGCAGATACGCAGTATTTT	CASSRLAGAADTQYF